The clone carrying this T cell receptor (beta chain) was detected only a few times. In TCRdb, the PCR reads were re-called with MiXCR into one record per CDR3 protein. The data hold 85,000 to 130,000 distinct CDR3 sequences, with roughly a third observed a single time. This entry is derived from a study of molecular identifiers for immune sequencing clone quantification. Germline values: CDR1 MNHEY, CDR2 SMNVEV (reference sequence). The CDR3 spans 15 residues. V was clipped by 2 bases and J by 0 bases, with 8 bases between them. The receptor's source is a human donor in good health. Some libraries in this study had Jurkat cell RNA spiked in. The chain links TRBV27 to TRBJ1-5; no reliable D call. The sample consisted of naive CD8+ T cells from blood, with Jurkat cell RNA spiked in. Subset described: FACS-sorted CD8+CD4-CCR7+CD45RA+ naive T cells. The CDR3 loop is CASSLTSDSNQPQHF. The CDR3 coding sequence is TGTGCCAGCAGTTTAACGTCTGATAGCAATCAGCCCCAGCATTTT.